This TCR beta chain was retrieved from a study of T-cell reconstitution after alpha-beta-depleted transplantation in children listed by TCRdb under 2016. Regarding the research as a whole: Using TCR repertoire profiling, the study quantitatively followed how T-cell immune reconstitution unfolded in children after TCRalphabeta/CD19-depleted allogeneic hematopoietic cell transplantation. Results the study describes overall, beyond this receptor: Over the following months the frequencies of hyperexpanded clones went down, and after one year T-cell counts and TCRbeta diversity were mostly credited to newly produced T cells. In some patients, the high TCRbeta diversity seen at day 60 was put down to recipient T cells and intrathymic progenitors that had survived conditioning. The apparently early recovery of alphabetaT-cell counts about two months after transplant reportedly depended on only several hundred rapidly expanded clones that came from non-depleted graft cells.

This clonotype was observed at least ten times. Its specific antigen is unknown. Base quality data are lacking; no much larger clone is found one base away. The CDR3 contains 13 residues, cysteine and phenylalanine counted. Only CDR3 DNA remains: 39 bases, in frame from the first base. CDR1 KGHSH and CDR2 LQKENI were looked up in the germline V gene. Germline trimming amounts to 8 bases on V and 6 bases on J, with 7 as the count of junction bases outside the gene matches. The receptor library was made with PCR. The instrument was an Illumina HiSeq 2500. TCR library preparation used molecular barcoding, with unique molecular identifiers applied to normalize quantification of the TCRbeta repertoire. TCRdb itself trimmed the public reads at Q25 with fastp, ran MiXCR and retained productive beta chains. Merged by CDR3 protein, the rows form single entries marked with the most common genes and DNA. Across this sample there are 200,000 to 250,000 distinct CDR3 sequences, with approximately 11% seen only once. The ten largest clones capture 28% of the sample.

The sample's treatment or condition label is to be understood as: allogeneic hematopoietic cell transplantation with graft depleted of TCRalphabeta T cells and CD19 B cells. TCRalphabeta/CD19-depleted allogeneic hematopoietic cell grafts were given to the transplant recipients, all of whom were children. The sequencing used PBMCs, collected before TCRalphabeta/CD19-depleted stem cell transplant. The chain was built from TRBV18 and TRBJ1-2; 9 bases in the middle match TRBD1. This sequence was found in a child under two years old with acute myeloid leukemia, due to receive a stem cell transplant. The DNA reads TGTGCCAGCAGTCCCCGGGACAGGGATGGCTACACCTTC. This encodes CASSPRDRDGYTF.